The entry that follows covers one T cell receptor beta chain sequence. Its antigen is still unknown. Preparation of TRB cDNA libraries relied on 5' RACE carrying UMI labels. TCRdb reprocessed the 5' RACE reads; each CDR3 protein has one entry and no DNA is given. The table for this sample gives tens of thousands of distinct CDR3 sequences. The sample belongs to a study of CXCR3-negative and CXCR3-positive naive CD8 T cells. CDR1 is MGHDK, CDR2 SYGVNS, per germline. The CDR3 extends over 14 amino acids. General study findings and limits: Partial loss of CXCR3 expression followed cryopreservation; most assays used fresh PBMCs. In both naive subsets diversity was comparably high, whereas memory CD8+ cells showed much lower diversity.

Definition of naive CD8+ T cells rested on a CD45RO-CCR7+CD27+CD95- profile. The source is a human donor in good health. Some clones in this sample may be carry-over from other donors' samples. The sequenced material came from naive CXCR3- CD8+ T cells from blood. As to subset: CD45RO-CCR7+CD27+CD95- naive CD8+ T cells lacking CXCR3 (TNR3-). The chain is built from TRBV25-1 and TRBJ2-7; without DNA, the TCRdb call of TRBD2 cannot be checked. The CDR3 here is CASSEFGREVEQYF.